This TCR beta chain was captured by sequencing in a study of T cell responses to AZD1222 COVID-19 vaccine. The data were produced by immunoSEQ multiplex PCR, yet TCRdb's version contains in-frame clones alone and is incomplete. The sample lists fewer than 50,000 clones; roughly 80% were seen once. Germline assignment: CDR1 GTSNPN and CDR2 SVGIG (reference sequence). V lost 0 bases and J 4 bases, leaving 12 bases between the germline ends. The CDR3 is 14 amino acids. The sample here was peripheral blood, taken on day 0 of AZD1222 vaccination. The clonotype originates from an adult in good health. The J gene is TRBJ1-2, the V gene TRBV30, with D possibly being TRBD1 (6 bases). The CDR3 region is CAWSVRQAGYGYTF. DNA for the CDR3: TGTGCCTGGAGTGTACGACAGGCGGGCTATGGCTACACCTTC.